This T cell receptor beta chain was observed in a study of T-cell reconstitution after alpha-beta-depleted transplantation in children. Turning to this clonotype: One end of the junction does not line up with germline, which may come from a read error.

The TCRbeta library incorporated unique molecular identifiers. TCRdb re-derived calls from the PCR reads in MiXCR, one entry per CDR3 protein. The sample gives around 680,000 distinct CDR3 sequences, roughly 15% of which show up once; around 0.96% is in the top ten. The CDR3 is 12 residues long. The gene calls are TRBV12-3 or TRBV12-4 and TRBJ1-5; D remains unclear. The sample in question was PBMCs from the stem cell graft donor, obtained from the stem cell graft. The sequence came from a human donor who donated a stem cell graft to a child with acute myeloid leukemia. As DNA, the CDR3 is TGTGCCAGCAGTTTAAAGATGACTCCCCAGCTTTTT. The encoded protein is CASSLKMTPQLF.